Listed below are T cell receptor beta chains from one sample, sequenced in a study of T cell clones after liver transplantation. Data came from immunoSEQ multiplex PCR; TCRdb stores just in-frame clones and leaves some out. The sample consists of some 75,000 clones, 75% to 90% of them appearing once. Sequenced here: CD4+ T cells from blood, sampled before liver transplant. These TCRs come from a human donor who received a liver transplant. The CDR3 runs from the conserved cysteine through the conserved F or W. The D gene is left open where the match is weak. Some rows mark clone size as missing; the rest say once, few, many or name a class of expanded clone.

j_gene,v_gene,abundance,d_gene,CDR3aa,CDR3nt
TRBJ2-4,TRBV5-6,.,.,CASSKTLLAKNIQYF,TGTGCCAGCAGTAAAACCTTATTAGCCAAAAACATTCAGTACTTC
TRBJ2-1,TRBV27,.,.,CASSLRGGDFMEQFF,TGTGCCAGCAGTCTCAGGGGGGGCGATTTTATGGAGCAGTTCTTC
TRBJ1-2,TRBV6-1,once,.,CASSRQRYGYTF,TGTGCCAGCAGCAGACAGCGCTATGGCTACACCTTC
TRBJ1-2,TRBV10-3,.,.,CAISEQLNYGYTF,TGTGCCATCAGTGAACAGCTTAACTATGGCTACACCTTC
TRBJ2-1,TRBV2,.,TRBD2,CASALTGLAGYNEQFF,TGTGCCAGCGCTCTTACAGGACTAGCGGGATACAATGAGCAGTTCTTC
TRBJ1-1,TRBV5-1,.,TRBD1,CASSLGSGGTEAFF,TGCGCCAGCAGCTTGGGGTCAGGGGGGACTGAAGCTTTCTTT
TRBJ2-4,TRBV6-1,.,.,CASRDNPYIQYF,TGTGCCAGCAGGGATAATCCTTACATTCAGTACTTC
TRBJ2-7,TRBV2,few,TRBD1,CASSEAEDRGWYEQYF,TGTGCCAGCAGTGAAGCCGAGGACAGGGGGTGGTACGAGCAGTACTTC
TRBJ1-2,TRBV4-1,.,.,CASSQDQGVYGYTF,TGCGCCAGCAGCCAAGATCAGGGTGTCTATGGCTACACCTTC
TRBJ1-1,TRBV7-9,few,.,CASSLEGWTEAFF,TGTGCCAGCAGCTTAGAGGGTTGGACTGAAGCTTTCTTT
TRBJ1-4,TRBV30,once,.,CAWSVGGLSREKLFF,TGTGCCTGGAGTGTAGGGGGATTGAGTCGGGAAAAACTGTTTTTT
TRBJ2-7,TRBV5-8,.,TRBD1,CASSLDRGSSREQYF,TGTGCCAGCAGCTTGGACAGGGGCTCTTCGAGGGAGCAGTACTTC
TRBJ2-7,TRBV28,.,.,CASSLGLPYEQYF,TGTGCCAGCAGTTTAGGACTTCCCTACGAGCAGTACTTC
TRBJ2-7,TRBV28,few,.,CASSLSETYEQYF,TGTGCCAGCAGTTTATCAGAGACCTACGAGCAGTACTTC
TRBJ2-1,TRBV7-9,.,TRBD2,CASSRGLAGALSSYNEQFF,TGTGCCAGCAGCCGTGGACTAGCGGGAGCCTTAAGCTCCTACAATGAGCAGTTCTTC
TRBJ2-4,TRBV7-2,.,.,CASSLSMGDIQYF,TGTGCCAGCAGCTTATCCATGGGGGACATTCAGTACTTC
TRBJ1-2,TRBV5-1,.,TRBD1,CASSHTDREPVGYTF,TGCGCCAGCAGCCACACCGACAGGGAACCCGTCGGCTACACCTTC
TRBJ2-5,TRBV29-1,.,.,CSVTMDSRGGAQYF,TGCAGCGTTACCATGGACTCCAGAGGTGGGGCCCAGTACTTC
TRBJ1-5,TRBV19,once,TRBD1,CASRLPGQGEGQPQHF,TGTGCCAGTAGATTACCGGGACAGGGGGAAGGACAGCCCCAGCATTTT
TRBJ2-1,TRBV4-3,.,.,CASSQSNSYNEQFF,TGCGCCAGCAGCCAGTCCAATTCCTACAATGAGCAGTTCTTC
TRBJ2-7,TRBV28,.,TRBD1,CASSFRQGVSYEQYF,TGTGCCAGCAGTTTTCGACAGGGGGTCTCCTACGAGCAGTACTTC
TRBJ1-1,TRBV25-1,.,TRBD1,CASSDYRTGSTEAFF,TGTGCCAGCAGTGATTATCGGACAGGGAGCACTGAAGCTTTCTTT
TRBJ2-7,TRBV5-6,.,TRBD2,CASSLGLAGGVF,TGTGCCAGCAGCCTCGGACTAGCGGGAGGGGTGTTC
TRBJ1-2,TRBV5-1,.,.,CASSPVGDGFYGYTF,TGCGCCAGCAGCCCCGTCGGGGACGGGTTCTATGGCTACACCTTC
TRBJ1-1,TRBV29-1,.,.,CSVPTQNTEAFF,TGCAGCGTCCCGACACAGAACACTGAAGCTTTCTTT
TRBJ1-1,TRBV5-1,.,.,CASSRGGVRGTEAFF,TGCGCCAGCAGCAGGGGAGGGGTCCGGGGCACTGAAGCTTTCTTT
TRBJ2-3,TRBV5-6,.,TRBD2,CASSRRGLAGADTQYF,TGTGCCAGCAGCCGACGGGGACTAGCCGGAGCAGATACGCAGTATTTT
TRBJ2-1,TRBV6-1,.,.,CASSEGFWGPEQFF,TGTGCCAGCAGTGAGGGCTTTTGGGGACCCGAGCAGTTCTTC
TRBJ1-5,TRBV19,.,.,CASSIGGWWQPQHF,TGTGCCAGTAGTATTGGAGGGTGGTGGCAGCCCCAGCATTTT
TRBJ2-7,TRBV11-2,.,.,CASSLGEGATYEQYF,TGTGCCAGCAGCCTAGGGGAGGGGGCAACCTACGAGCAGTACTTC
TRBJ1-4,TRBV28,.,.,CASSLRGQATNEKLFF,TGTGCCAGCAGTTTACGGGGGCAGGCTACTAATGAAAAACTGTTTTTT
TRBJ1-3,TRBV27,.,.,CASSPLSSGNTIYF,TGTGCCAGCAGTCCCTTGTCCTCTGGAAACACCATATATTTT
TRBJ2-7,TRBV5-4,.,TRBD2,CASSRLAGVHEQYF,TGTGCCAGCAGTAGACTAGCGGGAGTCCACGAGCAGTACTTC
TRBJ2-2,TRBV27,.,.,CASSFRFRTVDTGELFF,TGTGCCAGCAGTTTTCGTTTTCGGACAGTTGACACCGGGGAGCTGTTTTTT
TRBJ1-1,TRBV19,.,.,CASSKQAAEVPEAFF,TGTGCCAGTAGTAAACAGGCAGCTGAGGTTCCTGAAGCTTTCTTT
TRBJ2-2,TRBV7-2,.,TRBD2,CASSPGWVAGGYGELFF,TGTGCCAGCAGCCCAGGCTGGGTGGCGGGAGGGTACGGGGAGCTGTTTTTT
TRBJ2-1,TRBV23-1,.,.,CARRGGFKSNEQFF,TGCGCCAGGAGAGGGGGGTTCAAATCCAATGAGCAGTTCTTC
TRBJ2-5,TRBV6-4,.,TRBD2,CASPREAHETQYF,TGTGCCAGCCCACGGGAGGCCCACGAGACCCAGTACTTC
TRBJ2-1,TRBV4-3,.,TRBD2,CASSQPKSGRGYNEQFF,TGCGCCAGCAGCCAACCTAAAAGCGGGAGAGGTTACAATGAGCAGTTCTTC
TRBJ1-3,TRBV28,.,TRBD1,CASSLYEGARGNTIYF,TGTGCCAGCAGTTTATATGAGGGGGCGAGAGGAAACACCATATATTTT
TRBJ2-1,TRBV5-4,few,TRBD2,CASSPGLGAWYEQFF,TGTGCCAGCAGCCCTGGACTAGGGGCTTGGTATGAGCAGTTCTTC
TRBJ2-1,TRBV10-2,few,.,CASSEPSAIEQFF,TGCGCCAGCAGTGAGCCTAGCGCTATTGAGCAGTTCTTC
TRBJ2-1,TRBV19,.,.,CASSIDVSNEQFF,TGTGCCAGTAGTATAGATGTTTCCAATGAGCAGTTCTTC
TRBJ1-5,TRBV7-2,medium-sized,.,CASSLVGSWGQPQHF,TGTGCCAGCAGCTTAGTGGGGAGTTGGGGTCAGCCCCAGCATTTT
TRBJ1-1,TRBV11-2,.,.,CASSLRDGDTEAFF,TGTGCCAGCAGCTTAAGGGATGGGGACACTGAAGCTTTCTTT
TRBJ2-4,TRBV7-9,once,.,CASSSAVARIKNIQYF,TGTGCCAGCAGCTCCGCGGTAGCCCGCATCAAAAACATTCAGTACTTC
TRBJ2-1,TRBV6-4,.,.,CASSAIPAPNPYNEQFF,TGTGCCAGCAGTGCAATCCCAGCTCCTAACCCCTACAATGAGCAGTTCTTC
TRBJ2-3,TRBV10-1,few,.,CASSESARGGDTQYF,TGCGCCAGCAGTGAGTCGGCCAGGGGGGGAGATACGCAGTATTTT
TRBJ1-2,TRBV28,many,.,CASSPIPLVGYGYTF,TGTGCCAGCAGTCCCATCCCCCTCGTGGGCTATGGCTACACCTTC
TRBJ1-2,TRBV7-2,once,.,CASSPGTQVRGYTF,TGTGCCAGCAGCCCCGGGACACAGGTCCGTGGCTACACCTTC
TRBJ2-7,TRBV4-3,.,.,CASSQASWTPYEQYF,TGCGCCAGCAGCCAGGCTTCTTGGACACCCTACGAGCAGTACTTC